This T cell receptor (beta chain) originates from a study of T cell responses to AZD1222 COVID-19 vaccine. About the research overall: Doses given second, at about 4 or about 12 weeks, were pooled.

Whole-study results and caveats: Spike as a whole was targeted by vaccine-associated CD4 TCRs, dominant at 160-218 and 743-854. Within unmutated variant regions lay the reported targets of nearly half of spike-specific TCRs.

V was clipped by 0 bases and J by 3 bases; unmatched bases: 7. The germline CDR1 and CDR2 sequences are SGDLS and YYNGEE. There are 16 residues in the CDR3. Comment on this clone: Its target is not known.

This table comes from immunoSEQ multiplex PCR, and its TCRdb copy is limited to in-frame clones, with some not included. The table shows more than 95,000 clones, with roughly 90% occurring only once. The chain carries TRBV9 and TRBJ2-3, with 7 bases matching TRBD1. This material consisted of peripheral blood, taken on day 0 of AZD1222 vaccination. The origin of this receptor is an adult in good health. The CDR3 DNA reads TGTGCCAGCAGCGTAGCCAAGGGGGCGCGTACAGATACGCAGTATTTT. It translates to CASSVAKGARTDTQYF.